Listed below are T cell receptor beta chains from one sample, sequenced in a study of T cell repertoires in ileal Crohn's disease. Produced via immunoSEQ multiplex PCR; TCRdb's table is partial and in-frame only. The sample lists 55,000 to 65,000 clones, roughly 89% occurring once. Sequencing used ileal tissue. All receptors derive from an adult with Crohn's disease. Each CDR3 is given with its conserved first and last residue. The D gene is left open where the match is weak. Size is stated for part of the rows, as once, few or many counts, or as a class when the clone is expanded.

clone size: .
V gene: TRBV10-3
D gene: .
J gene: TRBJ1-4
CDR3 DNA: TGTGCCATCAGTGAATACAGGGTCGAGCTTTATGAAAAACTGTTTTTT
CDR3 protein: CAISEYRVELYEKLFF

clone size: .
V gene: TRBV9
D gene: .
J gene: TRBJ2-7
CDR3 DNA: TGTGCCAGCAGCGCTCAGACAGGCTACGCCTACGAGCAGTACTTC
CDR3 protein: CASSAQTGYAYEQYF

clone size: .
V gene: TRBV14
D gene: .
J gene: TRBJ1-2
CDR3 DNA: TGTGCCAGCAGCTACCCGGGACACTTGCGCGGCTACACCTTC
CDR3 protein: CASSYPGHLRGYTF

clone size: .
V gene: TRBV29-1
D gene: TRBD1
J gene: TRBJ1-1
CDR3 DNA: TGCAGCGTTCAATGGGGGGCAGGGGGGACTGAAGCTTTCTTT
CDR3 protein: CSVQWGAGGTEAFF

clone size: .
V gene: TRBV25-1
D gene: .
J gene: TRBJ1-2
CDR3 DNA: TGTGCCAGCAGTGAAGGAGTGGGGGCGGGCTACACCTTC
CDR3 protein: CASSEGVGAGYTF

clone size: once
V gene: TRBV5-8
D gene: .
J gene: TRBJ2-3
CDR3 DNA: TGTGCCAGCAGCTTGGCCCGGGGCGGGACCACAGATACGCAGTATTTT
CDR3 protein: CASSLARGGTTDTQYF

clone size: .
V gene: TRBV4-2
D gene: TRBD1
J gene: TRBJ2-7
CDR3 DNA: TGTGCCAGCAGCCACGGACAGGGAGCCTACGAGCAGTACTTC
CDR3 protein: CASSHGQGAYEQYF

clone size: .
V gene: TRBV19
D gene: .
J gene: TRBJ1-5
CDR3 DNA: TGTGCCAGTAGTCGGGGATCGGGGTATAGCAATCAGCCCCAGCATTTT
CDR3 protein: CASSRGSGYSNQPQHF

clone size: few
V gene: TRBV19
D gene: TRBD1
J gene: TRBJ2-1
CDR3 DNA: TGTGCCAGTAGACAGGGGGCGAGGAATGAGCAGTTCTTC
CDR3 protein: CASRQGARNEQFF

clone size: .
V gene: TRBV4-2
D gene: .
J gene: TRBJ1-5
CDR3 DNA: TGTGCCAGCAGCCAAACACAGGGAGAGCATCAGCCCCAGCATTTT
CDR3 protein: CASSQTQGEHQPQHF

clone size: few
V gene: TRBV7-2
D gene: .
J gene: TRBJ2-7
CDR3 DNA: TGTGCCAGCAGCTTAAGTAGTCTAGTCTCCTACGAGCAGTACTTC
CDR3 protein: CASSLSSLVSYEQYF

clone size: .
V gene: TRBV12-5
D gene: .
J gene: TRBJ2-3
CDR3 DNA: TGTGCTAGTGGTCCCAGCGGTCTTAAGACAGATACGCAGTATTTT
CDR3 protein: CASGPSGLKTDTQYF

clone size: .
V gene: TRBV14
D gene: TRBD2
J gene: TRBJ2-4
CDR3 DNA: TGTGCCAGCGGGAGGGGCCCCACAAACATTCAGTACTTC
CDR3 protein: CASGRGPTNIQYF

clone size: .
V gene: TRBV27
D gene: TRBD1
J gene: TRBJ2-1
CDR3 DNA: TGTGCCAGCAGTACCGGGACAGGGGAAAATGAGCAGTTCTTC
CDR3 protein: CASSTGTGENEQFF

clone size: once
V gene: TRBV6-1
D gene: .
J gene: TRBJ1-5
CDR3 DNA: TGTGCCAGCAGTCCAGGGAGGTTTGATCAGCCCCAGCATTTT
CDR3 protein: CASSPGRFDQPQHF

clone size: .
V gene: TRBV7-3
D gene: TRBD2
J gene: TRBJ2-1
CDR3 DNA: TGTGCCAGCAGCCTAAGCGGGATGCGCTCCTACAATGAGCAGTTCTTC
CDR3 protein: CASSLSGMRSYNEQFF

clone size: .
V gene: TRBV18
D gene: TRBD1
J gene: TRBJ1-4
CDR3 DNA: TGTGCCAGCTCACCATTAAGGACAGGAGAAAAACTGTTTTTT
CDR3 protein: CASSPLRTGEKLFF

clone size: .
V gene: TRBV18
D gene: .
J gene: TRBJ2-1
CDR3 DNA: TGTGCCAGCTCACCTGGTCTCGGCAGGGGTAATGAGCAGTTCTTC
CDR3 protein: CASSPGLGRGNEQFF

clone size: .
V gene: TRBV7-2
D gene: .
J gene: TRBJ1-2
CDR3 DNA: TGTGCCAGCAGCTTAAGCTTGGGACAAAGAGGCGGCTACACCTTC
CDR3 protein: CASSLSLGQRGGYTF

clone size: .
V gene: TRBV2
D gene: .
J gene: TRBJ2-5
CDR3 DNA: TGTGCCAGCCCTCGGACAAAAGAGACCCAGTACTTC
CDR3 protein: CASPRTKETQYF

clone size: .
V gene: TRBV2
D gene: TRBD1
J gene: TRBJ1-5
CDR3 DNA: TGTGCCAGCAGGCTTGGGGACAGGGGCTATCAGCCCCAGCATTTT
CDR3 protein: CASRLGDRGYQPQHF

clone size: .
V gene: TRBV7-7
D gene: TRBD1
J gene: TRBJ1-4
CDR3 DNA: TGTGCTAGCAGCTCGACAGGGACTAATGAAAAACTGTTTTTT
CDR3 protein: CASSSTGTNEKLFF

clone size: .
V gene: TRBV5-6
D gene: .
J gene: TRBJ2-3
CDR3 DNA: TGTGCCAGCAGCTTGAGGCAGGGCACAGATACGCAGTATTTT
CDR3 protein: CASSLRQGTDTQYF

clone size: .
V gene: TRBV5-6
D gene: TRBD1
J gene: TRBJ1-1
CDR3 DNA: TGTGCCAGCAGCTTTCTCGACAGGGGAGATTTCTTT
CDR3 protein: CASSFLDRGDFF

clone size: .
V gene: TRBV5-4
D gene: TRBD1
J gene: TRBJ1-1
CDR3 DNA: TGTGCCAGCAGCTTCGGACAGGGGGCTGCTGAAGCTTTCTTT
CDR3 protein: CASSFGQGAAEAFF

clone size: .
V gene: TRBV6-5
D gene: TRBD1
J gene: TRBJ1-5
CDR3 DNA: TGTGCCAGCAGAGGACAGGGGGCCGTTCAGCCCCAGCATTTT
CDR3 protein: CASRGQGAVQPQHF

clone size: .
V gene: TRBV7-3
D gene: .
J gene: TRBJ2-7
CDR3 DNA: TGTGCCAGCAGCCCAGGAGGTTCTCTTTCCTACGAGCAGTACTTC
CDR3 protein: CASSPGGSLSYEQYF

clone size: .
V gene: TRBV10-3
D gene: .
J gene: TRBJ1-4
CDR3 DNA: TGTGCCATCAGTGAGTCGAGGGCTGCTGAAAAACTGTTTTTT
CDR3 protein: CAISESRAAEKLFF

clone size: .
V gene: TRBV15
D gene: .
J gene: TRBJ1-2
CDR3 DNA: TGTGCCACCAGCAGACGGTTATTGGTTCCCCCAAGTCGTTTGGAGGGCTACACCTTC
CDR3 protein: CATSRRLLVPPSRLEGYTF

clone size: .
V gene: TRBV19
D gene: .
J gene: TRBJ1-2
CDR3 DNA: TGTGCCAGTAGTATCGACACAGGATCCTATGGCTACACCTTC
CDR3 protein: CASSIDTGSYGYTF

clone size: .
V gene: TRBV15
D gene: .
J gene: TRBJ1-2
CDR3 DNA: TGTGCCACCCTTGACAGGCAATTGGATGGCTACACCTTC
CDR3 protein: CATLDRQLDGYTF

clone size: once
V gene: TRBV10-2
D gene: .
J gene: TRBJ1-5
CDR3 DNA: TGCGCCAGCAGTGAGTCAACAGGAGGCAATCAGCCCCAGCATTTT
CDR3 protein: CASSESTGGNQPQHF

clone size: .
V gene: TRBV18
D gene: TRBD1
J gene: TRBJ1-1
CDR3 DNA: TGTGCCAGCTCAGCAGGACAGGGGGCTTACACTGAAGCTTTCTTT
CDR3 protein: CASSAGQGAYTEAFF

clone size: .
V gene: TRBV5-1
D gene: TRBD1
J gene: TRBJ1-1
CDR3 DNA: TGCGCCAGCAGCCACGGGACAGGCACTGAAGCTTTCTTT
CDR3 protein: CASSHGTGTEAFF

clone size: once
V gene: TRBV19
D gene: .
J gene: TRBJ2-7
CDR3 DNA: TGTGCCAGTAGTATTGTGGGAGAAGGGTCCTACGAGCAGTACTTC
CDR3 protein: CASSIVGEGSYEQYF

clone size: .
V gene: TRBV10-2
D gene: TRBD1
J gene: TRBJ2-7
CDR3 DNA: TGCGCCAGCAGTTGGGACAGGTCCTACGAGCAGTACTTC
CDR3 protein: CASSWDRSYEQYF

clone size: .
V gene: TRBV5-4
D gene: .
J gene: TRBJ2-1
CDR3 DNA: TGTGCCAGCAGCTTGGAGGCTTCTAGGGGCTATGAGCAGTTCTTC
CDR3 protein: CASSLEASRGYEQFF

clone size: once
V gene: TRBV19
D gene: TRBD1
J gene: TRBJ1-3
CDR3 DNA: TGTGCCAGTAGTGTCGAACGGGGACAGATCTTGACTGGAAACACCATATATTTT
CDR3 protein: CASSVERGQILTGNTIYF

clone size: .
V gene: TRBV2
D gene: .
J gene: TRBJ2-1
CDR3 DNA: TGTGCCAGTGGGCCTACGCTGGGGGGGCGGAATGAGCAGTTCTTC
CDR3 protein: CASGPTLGGRNEQFF

clone size: few
V gene: TRBV5-1
D gene: .
J gene: TRBJ1-6
CDR3 DNA: TGCGCCAGCAGCAGCCACTATAATTCACCCCTCCACTTT
CDR3 protein: CASSSHYNSPLHF

clone size: once
V gene: TRBV6-6
D gene: TRBD1
J gene: TRBJ1-5
CDR3 DNA: TGTGCCAGCAGTTACCGGGACAGTAATCAGCCCCAGCATTTT
CDR3 protein: CASSYRDSNQPQHF

clone size: .
V gene: TRBV9
D gene: .
J gene: TRBJ2-1
CDR3 DNA: TGTGCCAGCAGCGTAGGGCATCGGGGTTCCTCAGACAATGAGCAGTTCTTC
CDR3 protein: CASSVGHRGSSDNEQFF

clone size: .
V gene: TRBV6-5
D gene: .
J gene: TRBJ2-7
CDR3 DNA: TGTGCCAGCAGTTACGCCGGGACTGCCTACGAGCAGTACTTC
CDR3 protein: CASSYAGTAYEQYF

clone size: medium-sized
V gene: TRBV15
D gene: .
J gene: TRBJ1-2
CDR3 DNA: TGTGCCACCAGGGAGGAGGTTCACTATGGCTACACCTTC
CDR3 protein: CATREEVHYGYTF

clone size: .
V gene: TRBV7-6
D gene: TRBD1
J gene: TRBJ2-1
CDR3 DNA: TGTGCCAGCAGAAGCTTACAGGGGAGCAATGAGCAGTTCTTC
CDR3 protein: CASRSLQGSNEQFF

clone size: .
V gene: TRBV6-5
D gene: .
J gene: TRBJ2-3
CDR3 DNA: TGTGCCAGCAGTCCCCGGGGGTCAGATACGCAGTATTTT
CDR3 protein: CASSPRGSDTQYF

clone size: .
V gene: TRBV11-3
D gene: .
J gene: TRBJ1-1
CDR3 DNA: TGTGCCAGCAGCTTAGATCCCCTTTTCGCGGGGCAGCCTGAAGCTTTCTTT
CDR3 protein: CASSLDPLFAGQPEAFF

clone size: .
V gene: TRBV19
D gene: .
J gene: TRBJ2-7
CDR3 DNA: TGTGCCAGTAGTATAGGGCCCTACGAGCAGTACTTC
CDR3 protein: CASSIGPYEQYF

clone size: .
V gene: TRBV11-3
D gene: TRBD1
J gene: TRBJ1-4
CDR3 DNA: TGTGCCAGCAGCCCCCGGACAGGGCGGGAAAAACTGTTTTTT
CDR3 protein: CASSPRTGREKLFF

clone size: .
V gene: TRBV5-1
D gene: TRBD2
J gene: TRBJ2-3
CDR3 DNA: TGCGCCAGCAGCCTGCGACTAGCGGGGGGAGCCACAGATACGCAGTATTTT
CDR3 protein: CASSLRLAGGATDTQYF

clone size: .
V gene: TRBV19
D gene: .
J gene: TRBJ1-3
CDR3 DNA: TGTGCCAGTAACTATCCAGGGGCGACGGGAAACACCATATATTTT
CDR3 protein: CASNYPGATGNTIYF

clone size: .
V gene: TRBV19
D gene: .
J gene: TRBJ1-6
CDR3 DNA: TGTGCCACCGCCAAGTTACAGGATTCACCCCTCCACTTT
CDR3 protein: CATAKLQDSPLHF

clone size: .
V gene: TRBV7-2
D gene: .
J gene: TRBJ1-3
CDR3 DNA: TGTGCCAGCAGCTTAGGGACTCGGATATTAGGAAACACCATATATTTT
CDR3 protein: CASSLGTRILGNTIYF

clone size: .
V gene: TRBV2
D gene: .
J gene: TRBJ1-2
CDR3 DNA: TGTGCCAGCAGTGGAGTACAGCCCCTCTATGGCTACACCTTC
CDR3 protein: CASSGVQPLYGYTF

clone size: .
V gene: TRBV7-2
D gene: .
J gene: TRBJ1-5
CDR3 DNA: TGTGCCAGCAGCGTAGACAGGAATCAGCCCCAGCATTTT
CDR3 protein: CASSVDRNQPQHF

clone size: .
V gene: TRBV4-3
D gene: .
J gene: TRBJ1-1
CDR3 DNA: TGCGCCAGCAGCCGGAGCGTGAACACTGAAGCTTTCTTT
CDR3 protein: CASSRSVNTEAFF

clone size: .
V gene: TRBV14
D gene: .
J gene: TRBJ1-6
CDR3 DNA: TGTGCCAGCAGCCAACTGCAGGGTACGGGTTCACCCCTCCACTTT
CDR3 protein: CASSQLQGTGSPLHF